This entry lists 17 T cell receptor beta chains sequenced from one sample in a study of blood T cell repertoires in COVID-19. Produced via immunoSEQ multiplex PCR; TCRdb's table is partial and in-frame only. The profile shows 250,000 to 350,000 clones, about 87% of them singletons. The sample was PBMCs or T cells enriched from blood (not recorded which). All receptors derive from a woman aged 45-59 years who had recovered from COVID-19.

The chain's CDR3 is CASSPAGGDQPQHF. The DNA for the CDR3 is TGTGCCAGCTCACCGGCGGGGGGCGATCAGCCCCAGCATTTT. V usage is TRBV18 and J usage is TRBJ1-5; D is possibly TRBD1 (6 bases). Germline CDR1 and CDR2: KGHSH and LQKENI. This CDR3 is 14 amino acids long. Trimming cost V 3 bases and J 5 bases, with 11 bases left between them.

The rearrangement uses TRBV28 and TRBJ2-1; 12 bases are a match to TRBD2. CDR1 is MDHEN, CDR2 SYDVKM, per germline. The V and J ends lost 8 bases and 10 bases, in that order; junction bases with no gene match: 9. The CDR3 is 14 amino acids. DNA of the CDR3: TGTGCCAGCGTAGGGACTAGCGGGTTGCGGGAGCAGTTCTTC. It is translated as CASVGTSGLREQFF. Filled out from reference TRBV28 and TRBJ2-1, the complete variable domain reads DVKVTQSSRYLVKRTGEKVFLECVQDMDHENMFWYRQDPGLGLRLIYFSYDVKMKEKGDIPEGYSVSREKKERFSLILESASTNQTSMYLCASVGTSGLREQFFGPGTRLTVL.

This chain links TRBV6-4 with TRBJ1-2; 7 bases are shared with TRBD1. CDR3 size: 13 residues. Losses at the gene ends were 6 bases for V and 5 bases for J; bases not matched to a gene: 6. The germline V gene encodes CDR1 MRHNA and CDR2 SNTAGT. Written as DNA, the CDR3 is TGTGCCAGCAGGGAGGGGGCTGGATATGGCTACACCTTC. Encoded protein: CASREGAGYGYTF.

V gene TRBV30 combines with J gene TRBJ1-5; 7 nucleotides agree with TRBD1. Germline V gene sequence: CDR1 GTSNPN, CDR2 SVGIG (reference sequence). J lost 3 bases, V lost 5 bases, and 4 bases had no gene match. The CDR3 has 13 amino acids. In DNA form, the CDR3 reads TGTGCCTGGGCAGGGACAGCCAATCAGCCCCAGCATTTT. This sequence encodes CAWAGTANQPQHF.

The chain has TRBV10-3 and TRBJ2-7, with 8 bases matching TRBD1. Trimming removed 6 bases from V and 5 bases from J; junction bases left unmatched: 9. This CDR3 spans 14 amino acids. CDR1 is ENHRY and CDR2 is SYGVKD in the germline V gene. CDR3 region: CAISPGQVGNEQYF. The DNA of the CDR3 is TGTGCCATCAGCCCGGGACAGGTTGGAAACGAGCAGTACTTC.

This chain's CDR3 is CASKVAGLSYNEQFF. The CDR3, as DNA: TGTGCCAGTAAGGTGGCGGGGCTGTCCTACAATGAGCAGTTCTTC. J is TRBJ2-1 and V is TRBV19; tentatively, D is TRBD2 (6 bases). There are 15 residues in the CDR3. The germline V gene has CDR1 LNHDA and CDR2 SQIVND (reference sequence). V lost 7 bases and J 1 base, leaving 14 bases between the germline ends.

The rearrangement joins TRBV7-8 to TRBJ1-4; 11 bases are a match to TRBD1. The germline CDR1 and CDR2 sequences are SGHVS and FQNEAQ. V dropped 4 bases and J dropped 7; count of bases not matched to a gene: 2. The CDR3 spans 14 residues. The CDR3 reads CASSWTGGREKLFF. The DNA of the CDR3 is TGTGCCAGCAGCTGGACAGGGGGCCGTGAAAAACTGTTTTTT.

V gene TRBV5-1 combines with J gene TRBJ2-5; 7 bases are a match to TRBD2. In germline, CDR1 is SGHRS, CDR2 YFSETQ. The CDR3 has 14 amino acids. The junction had 6 bases not matched to a gene; V was cut back by 5 bases and J by 2 bases. CDR3 nucleotide sequence: TGCGCCAGCAGGGCGGGAGTTAGTCAAGAGACCCAGTACTTC. Protein sequence: CASRAGVSQETQYF.

The chain combines TRBV5-1 with TRBJ2-2; D may be TRBD2 (5 bases). The CDR3 has 15 residues. Germline V lookup: CDR1 SGHRS, CDR2 YFSETQ. V was trimmed by 2 bases and J by 6 bases, leaving 14 bases between them. The CDR3 bases are TGCGCCAGCAGCTTAACCCCGGGGTGGGCCGGGGAGCTGTTTTTT. Its protein product is CASSLTPGWAGELFF.

The J gene is TRBJ2-7, the V gene TRBV28, with D perhaps TRBD2 (6 bases). The V and J ends lost 8 bases and 0 bases respectively, with 14 bases between them. CDR3 length equals 14 residues. Germline loops: CDR1 MDHEN, CDR2 SYDVKM. CDR3 in DNA: TGTGCCAGCCTCCGACTAGGAACCTCCTACGAGCAGTACTTC. Encoded protein: CASLRLGTSYEQYF.

This chain connects TRBV28 to TRBJ1-5; 8 bases line up with TRBD1. V shed 2 bases, J shed 7 bases, and the junction held 7 bases outside the gene matches. Germline V CDR1 and CDR2: MDHEN, SYDVKM. The CDR3 covers 15 residues. The CDR3 region has the DNA TGTGCCAGCAGTTTACAGGGGGCGCAGGAACAGCCCCAGCATTTT. Translation gives CASSLQGAQEQPQHF. The complete variable domain, with remaining parts taken from reference TRBV28 and TRBJ1-5, reads DVKVTQSSRYLVKRTGEKVFLECVQDMDHENMFWYRQDPGLGLRLIYFSYDVKMKEKGDIPEGYSVSREKKERFSLILESASTNQTSMYLCASSLQGAQEQPQHFGDGTRLSIL.

V and J are TRBV2 and TRBJ2-5; 11 bases map to TRBD2. The CDR3 runs 14 residues. The V segment lost 7 bases and the J segment 4 bases; nucleotides outside the gene matches: 5. Germline assignment: CDR1 SNHLY and CDR2 FYNNEI. CDR3 nucleotides: TGTGCCAGCAATCTAGCGGGAGGTCGAGAGACCCAGTACTTC. Translating it yields CASNLAGGRETQYF. Supplemented by reference TRBV2 and TRBJ2-5, the full variable domain reads EPEVTQTPSHQVTQMGQEVILRCVPISNHLYFYWYRQILGQKVEFLVSFYNNEISEKSEIFDDQFSVERPDGSNFTLKIRSTKLEDSAMYFCASNLAGGRETQYFGPGTRLLVL.

The chain is built from TRBV7-9 and TRBJ2-1, with TRBD2 matching over 15 bases. The CDR3 is 16 residues long. Per the germline V gene, CDR1 is SEHNR and CDR2 is FQNEAQ (reference sequence). The V and J ends lost 3 bases and 7 bases, in that order; junction bases with no gene match: 4. The CDR3 bases are TGTGCCAGCAGCTTCAGGACTAGCGGGAGGGTGAATGAGCAGTTCTTC. The encoded protein is CASSFRTSGRVNEQFF.

As for this clone: Other DNA sequences in the same sample also yield this CDR3. V gene TRBV18 combines with J gene TRBJ2-3, with a weak D call TRBD2 (5 bases). The CDR3 sequence is 13 residues long. Trimming stripped 3 bases from V and 3 bases from J, with 7 bases between. Germline V gene lookup returns CDR1 KGHSH and CDR2 LQKENI. CDR3 region: CASSPPGTDTQYF. In DNA, the CDR3 is TGTGCCAGCTCACCCCCGGGGACAGATACGCAGTATTTT.

The J gene is TRBJ1-1, the V gene TRBV6-1; D remains ambiguous. Germline CDR1 MNHNS, CDR2 SASEGT. Trimming left V 2 bases short and J 2 bases short, with 9 bases between. This CDR3 has 14 amino acids. The CDR3 reads CASSESLLNTEAFF. The DNA for the CDR3 is TGTGCCAGCAGTGAAAGCCTCCTAAACACTGAAGCTTTCTTT.

The chain combines TRBV24-1 with TRBJ2-2; the match to TRBD1 covers 7 bases. The CDR3 consists of 16 residues. The germline gives CDR1 KGHDR, CDR2 SFDVKD. The junction had 7 bases not matched to a gene; V was cut back by 3 bases and J by 4 bases. The CDR3 spells CATSDTQGFGTGELFF. The CDR3 DNA follows: TGTGCCACCAGTGATACACAGGGGTTCGGCACCGGGGAGCTGTTTTTT.

The V and J genes are TRBV5-4 and TRBJ2-1; TRBD1 matches 10 bases. The CDR3 consists of 16 residues. Germline CDR1 and CDR2: SGHNT and YYREEE (reference sequence). V was clipped by 3 bases and J by 5 bases; unmatched bases: 8. The CDR3 nucleotides are TGTGCCAGCAGCTACGGAGGAGGACAGGGGGACAATGAGCAGTTCTTC. Protein product: CASSYGGGQGDNEQFF.